This TCR beta chain is from a study of T cells in Graves' hyperthyroidism and ophthalmopathy. This clonotype was found a few times. What it recognizes is unknown. Germline-derived CDR1 and CDR2 are LNHDA and SQIVND (reference sequence). This CDR3 has 16 residues. V gave up 7 bases and J gave up 8 bases; unmatched junction bases: 13. Findings and caveats of the study: Blood samples included most of the expanded thyroid clonotypes exceeding 0.001. Ophthalmopathy and stable hyperthyroidism were separated by a 13 V-J model. Ophthalmopathy was identified by the model a median roughly 6.5 months ahead of onset.

Thyroid ultrasound, orbital computed tomography, clinical symptoms, and serum thyroxine and TRAb underpinned diagnoses. Amplification of TCR beta CDR3 regions was performed using RNA transcripts as template. TCR CDR3 underwent first-round RT-PCR with the HTBI primer set. A single record per CDR3 protein comes from TCRdb applying MiXCR to the multiplex PCR reads. Of around 660,000 distinct CDR3 sequences in the sample, 45% were seen once. The rearrangement joins TRBV19 to TRBJ1-4, with 10 bases lining up with TRBD1. This receptor was taken from an adult man with Graves' disease, either hyperthyroidism or ophthalmopathy (not recorded which). The sample was peripheral blood or thyroid tissue (not recorded which). CDR3 nucleotide sequence: TGTGCCAGTACCTCACTTCTCGGGGACAGGGGAGAAAAACTGTTTTTT. It codes for CASTSLLGDRGEKLFF.